This TCR beta chain was sequenced during a study of blood T cells in healthy people across ages. About the study: In model experiments, template switching was able to capture about one barcoded beta molecule for every two T cells that were present.

Germline V CDR1 and CDR2: SGHVS, FQNEAQ. This CDR3 region has 15 residues. The second PCR ran about 6 to 12 cycles with a sample-barcoded 5' primer and J-beta primers. TCRdb fed the 5' RACE reads into MiXCR, producing one record per CDR3 protein. The sample holds about 720,000 distinct CDR3 sequences; 20% to 25% are singletons and the top ten take about 20%. In the case of this clonotype: A much larger clone differs by one base, so this may be a read error.

The V call is TRBV7-8, the J call TRBJ2-1, with D tentatively TRBD1 (5 bases). The better agreement between TRBJ2-7 and the DNA end casts doubt on the J call. The sequenced sample was blood. The sequence derives from a man between 65 and 79 years old in good health. CDR3 nucleotides: TGTGCCAGCAGCTTAGGGACATCACGTCGTACCGGGCAGTACTTC. This sequence encodes CASSLGTSRRTGQYF.